The following is a TCR beta chain sequence with its context. The sample belongs to a study of T cells in tuberculosis. The study, taken as a whole, reports: T cells binding CD1B-GMM tetramer weakly possibly escaped the sort.

After thawing and overnight rest, PBMC were stained with GMM-loaded CD1B tetramer, viability dye and anti-CD3 for sorting. The CD1B tetramers carried C32 glucose monomycolate purified from Rhodococcus equi. Clones were read by immunoSEQ multiplex PCR, and TCRdb kept only the in-frame ones, dropping some. The sample holds about 58,000 clones; over 75% are singletons and the top ten take 21%. The CDR3 contains 14 residues. Germline CDR1 reads SQVTM; CDR2 reads ANQGSEA. Between the trimmed V and J ends, which lost 6 bases and 6 bases, there was a span of 21 bases. The chain combines TRBV29-1 with TRBJ2-7; perhaps TRBD2 as D (7 bases). Sequenced input: CD1b-GMM tetramer-negative cells sorted from PBMCs. The TCR comes from an adult woman with latent tuberculosis. CDR3 nucleotide sequence: TGCAGCGTCGAGCGTTATCAGGGAGGGGGCGAGCAGTACTTC. Translating gives CSVERYQGGGEQYF.